Listed here are 2 T cell receptor beta chains from one sample, sequenced in a study of T cells after yellow fever vaccination. TCRdb itself ran the 5' RACE reads through MiXCR, one entry per CDR3 protein. Of roughly 520,000 distinct CDR3 sequences detected, 21% appear once; the ten largest clones hold 16%. The input for sequencing was PBMCs, taken approximately 22 days after the first yellow fever vaccination. The receptor source for this set is a man between 18 and 35 years old who received the YFV17D yellow fever vaccine.

The sample holds many counts of this clonotype. The chain recombines TRBV11-2 with TRBJ2-1, with D maybe TRBD2 (6 bases). CDR3 size: 14 residues. The V and J ends lost 5 bases and 4 bases respectively, with 12 bases between them. CDR1 is SGHAT, CDR2 FQNNGV, per germline. The CDR3 here is CASSGPGLYNEQFF. The CDR3 bases are TGTGCCAGCAGCGGACCGGGACTTTACAATGAGCAGTTCTTC.

V gene TRBV7-2 combines with J gene TRBJ1-5; possible D gene TRBD1, 5 bases. V was pared by 2 bases and J by 3 bases, with 11 bases between. This CDR3 region has 15 residues. Germline values: CDR1 SGHTA, CDR2 FQGNSA. The DNA for the CDR3 is TGTGCCAGCAGCTTATACGTGGGACTCAATCAGCCCCAGCATTTT. It yields the protein CASSLYVGLNQPQHF.